This T cell receptor (beta chain) appears in the sequencing data of a study of OX40 agonist ivuxolimab in advanced cancers. For the wider study: Ivuxolimab was an agonistic, fully human IgG2 monoclonal antibody directed against OX40 (CD134), a costimulatory receptor. Partial responses were achieved by three dose-escalation patients, of whom one had hepatocellular carcinoma and two had cutaneous melanoma. Among the approximately 54 dose-escalation patients, 19 had hepatocellular carcinoma, about 15 melanoma, 9 renal cell carcinoma and 9 head and neck cancer. Patients were allowed to have had prior anti-PD-1, anti-PD-L1 or anti-CTLA-4 therapy, and more than 30% of the dose-escalation patients had previously received checkpoint inhibitors. The monotherapy dose-escalation portion (N ≈ 52 patients) of the phase I ivuxolimab trial is reported in the paper. The dose-escalation cohort was about 86% male with a mean age of around 64 years, ranging from roughly 23 to 85. The point of sequencing TCRbeta in the periphery was to test whether ivuxolimab changed TCR sequence diversity and drove clonal T-cell expansion. Intravenous ivuxolimab was administered to patients every 2 weeks at six dose levels: 0.01, 0.1, 0.3, 1.5, 3 and 10 mg/kg. Beyond this particular receptor, the publication reports: At doses from 0.1 to 3.0 mg/kg, clonal expansion was seen in both CD4+ and CD8+ blood T cells between baseline and week 6. After ivuxolimab, more expanded clones were found on average in CD8+ T cells than in CD4+ T cells. Low levels of normalized T-cell clonal expansion were also seen in some patients who did not respond. Which antigens the clonally expanded peripheral T cells were specific for was not determined. In the 0.1-3.0 mg/kg groups, partial responders were among the patients with the lowest normalized peripheral clonal expansion, particularly in CD8+ T cells.

Patients with autoimmune disease history or receiving systemic immunosuppression were excluded from the trial. In every dose cohort, peripheral blood was drawn for TCR sequencing at baseline, cycle 4 day 1, and cycle 7 day 1. The samples were taken from a phase I, first-in-human, multicenter, open-label dose-escalation trial of ivuxolimab. Adults with locally advanced or metastatic melanoma, renal cell, hepatocellular, or head and neck squamous cell carcinoma were enrolled in the trial. Before TCR sequencing, CD4+ T cells and CD8+ T cells were sorted from peripheral blood as separate populations. V is shortened by 1 base, J by 1 base, and the region joining them spans 10 bases. Its CDR3 holds 15 amino acids, cysteine through phenylalanine. Left in the record is the CDR3 DNA by itself, 45 bases read in frame from the first base. The germline V gene specifies LGHNA as CDR1 and YSLEER as CDR2. To sequence the TCRbeta CDR3 region, genomic DNA was isolated from the sorted cells. The immunoSEQ Assay was used to sequence the TCRbeta CDR3 regions. TCRdb limited this immuneACCESS table to in-frame rearrangements with V and J called. A share of clones is missing; checked studies link under half to unresolved V genes, and the rest is unexplained. This sample is represented by some 38,000 clones; 75% to 90% of them were singletons. The ten largest clones represent over 0.55% of the sample.

On this clone itself: The antigen this receptor binds is unknown. Base qualities are not recorded, but no much larger clone differs from it by a single base.

The sequence is built from TRBV4-3 and TRBJ1-2; no D segment can be confidently identified. The material sequenced was CD4+ or CD8+ T cells sorted from blood, taken in a trial of the OX40 agonist ivuxolimab. The source is an adult with an advanced solid tumor such as melanoma, head and neck, liver or kidney cancer. The sequenced DNA: TGCGCCAGCAGCCAAGTTCAACGGGATAACTATGGCTACACCTTC. It is translated as CASSQVQRDNYGYTF.